These T cell receptor beta chains were read from a single sample in a study of T cell responses to AZD1222 COVID-19 vaccine. Measured with immunoSEQ multiplex PCR; TCRdb has only the in-frame clones, and not every one. The repertoire holds under 60,000 clones, with 75% to 90% as singletons. The sequencing here drew on peripheral blood, taken 28 days after the second AZD1222 dose. These receptors were collected from an adult who received the AZD1222 COVID-19 vaccine. Both conserved end residues are part of each CDR3. The D gene is left open where the match is weak. Clone size is not always given. Where it is, it says once, few, many or a class for expanded clones.

d_gene: TRBD2; j_gene: TRBJ2-2; len: 16; v_gene: TRBV4-3; abundance: .; CDR3nt: TGCGCCAGCAGCCAAGGCGGGAGGGGGTACACCGGGGAGCTGTTTTTT; CDR3aa: CASSQGGRGYTGELFF
d_gene: .; j_gene: TRBJ2-1; len: 12; v_gene: TRBV14; abundance: .; CDR3nt: TGTGCCAGCAGCCCAACCTACAATGAGCAGTTCTTC; CDR3aa: CASSPTYNEQFF
d_gene: TRBD2; j_gene: TRBJ2-7; len: 16; v_gene: TRBV11-2; abundance: .; CDR3nt: TGTGCCAGCAGCACAGACGTAGCGGGAGAAAGACACGAGCAGTACTTC; CDR3aa: CASSTDVAGERHEQYF
d_gene: .; j_gene: TRBJ1-4; len: 15; v_gene: TRBV10-2; abundance: .; CDR3nt: TGCGCCAGCCGCCCCGACGGTGGGACTAATGAAAAACTGTTTTTT; CDR3aa: CASRPDGGTNEKLFF
d_gene: .; j_gene: TRBJ1-1; len: 14; v_gene: TRBV7-8; abundance: .; CDR3nt: TGTGCCAGCAGCTTAGTCGCAGGGAACACTGAAGCTTTCTTT; CDR3aa: CASSLVAGNTEAFF
d_gene: .; j_gene: TRBJ1-2; len: 12; v_gene: TRBV11-1; abundance: .; CDR3nt: TGTGCCAGCAGCTTCGGGGATCGCGGCTACACCTTC; CDR3aa: CASSFGDRGYTF
d_gene: TRBD2; j_gene: TRBJ2-7; len: 11; v_gene: TRBV10-3; abundance: .; CDR3nt: TGTGCCAATAGCGGGAACTACGAGCAGTACTTC; CDR3aa: CANSGNYEQYF
d_gene: .; j_gene: TRBJ1-2; len: 15; v_gene: TRBV12-5; abundance: .; CDR3nt: TGTGCTAGTGGTTTCCCGACAGATTCTAACTATGGCTACACCTTC; CDR3aa: CASGFPTDSNYGYTF
d_gene: .; j_gene: TRBJ1-4; len: 14; v_gene: TRBV7-9; abundance: .; CDR3nt: TGTGCCAGCAGGGCGACAGGCGTTAGAGAAAAACTGTTTTTT; CDR3aa: CASRATGVREKLFF
d_gene: .; j_gene: TRBJ1-6; len: 16; v_gene: TRBV5-8; abundance: .; CDR3nt: TGTGCCAGCAGCCCAAATCAGGGCTCCTATAATTCACCCCTCCACTTT; CDR3aa: CASSPNQGSYNSPLHF
d_gene: TRBD2; j_gene: TRBJ2-3; len: 13; v_gene: TRBV6-5; abundance: .; CDR3nt: TGTGCCAGCAGTTTCCGGGGGGAAGATACGCAGTATTTT; CDR3aa: CASSFRGEDTQYF
d_gene: TRBD2; j_gene: TRBJ2-7; len: 15; v_gene: TRBV11-2; abundance: few; CDR3nt: TGTGCCAGCAGCTCGAACCTAGCGGGAGGTAGCGAGCAGTACTTC; CDR3aa: CASSSNLAGGSEQYF
d_gene: .; j_gene: TRBJ1-1; len: 13; v_gene: TRBV2; abundance: .; CDR3nt: TGTGCCAGCAGGCAACAGGGAAACACTGAAGCTTTCTTT; CDR3aa: CASRQQGNTEAFF
d_gene: TRBD1; j_gene: TRBJ2-7; len: 15; v_gene: TRBV10-3; abundance: .; CDR3nt: TGTGCCATCAGTGAGCCAGGGACAGGGAGTTACGAGCAGTACTTC; CDR3aa: CAISEPGTGSYEQYF
d_gene: .; j_gene: TRBJ2-3; len: 16; v_gene: TRBV3-1/TRBV3-2; abundance: .; CDR3nt: TGTGCCAGCAGCCAAGCTCTAAGGCCCTCCACAGATACGCAGTATTTT; CDR3aa: CASSQALRPSTDTQYF
d_gene: .; j_gene: TRBJ2-3; len: 14; v_gene: TRBV19; abundance: .; CDR3nt: TGTGCCAGTAGTTATAGGGGGGGCACAGATACGCAGTATTTT; CDR3aa: CASSYRGGTDTQYF
d_gene: TRBD2; j_gene: TRBJ2-5; len: 16; v_gene: TRBV9; abundance: .; CDR3nt: TGTGCCAGCAGCCTTGGGACTAGCGGGGGTCGTGAGACCCAGTACTTC; CDR3aa: CASSLGTSGGRETQYF
d_gene: .; j_gene: TRBJ2-7; len: 15; v_gene: TRBV10-1; abundance: .; CDR3nt: TGCGCCAGCAGTGGTCACTATCAGGGTCCGTACGAGCAGTACTTC; CDR3aa: CASSGHYQGPYEQYF
d_gene: .; j_gene: TRBJ1-2; len: 15; v_gene: TRBV28; abundance: once; CDR3nt: TGTGCCAGCAGTTTGGGGGGGGCGACTAACTATGGCTACACCTTC; CDR3aa: CASSLGGATNYGYTF
d_gene: .; j_gene: TRBJ1-4; len: 14; v_gene: TRBV28; abundance: .; CDR3nt: TGTGCCAGCAGTTTACGAAGTCAATATGAAAAACTGTTTTTT; CDR3aa: CASSLRSQYEKLFF
d_gene: .; j_gene: TRBJ2-3; len: 12; v_gene: TRBV5-5; abundance: .; CDR3nt: TGTGCCAGCAGCTTGGCGGGGGATACGCAGTATTTT; CDR3aa: CASSLAGDTQYF
d_gene: .; j_gene: TRBJ2-7; len: 13; v_gene: TRBV13; abundance: .; CDR3nt: TGTGCCAGCAGCTTAGCGGCAGGGCAAGAGCAGTACTTC; CDR3aa: CASSLAAGQEQYF
d_gene: TRBD1; j_gene: TRBJ1-6; len: 14; v_gene: TRBV24-1; abundance: .; CDR3nt: TGTGCCACCAGTGATGGACAGGTGAATTCACCCCTCCACTTT; CDR3aa: CATSDGQVNSPLHF
d_gene: .; j_gene: TRBJ1-1; len: 13; v_gene: TRBV6-5; abundance: .; CDR3nt: TGTGCCAGCAGGGGGCACATGAACACTGAAGCTTTCTTT; CDR3aa: CASRGHMNTEAFF
d_gene: .; j_gene: TRBJ2-1; len: 14; v_gene: TRBV28; abundance: .; CDR3nt: TGTGCCAGCAGTTTATATTCGGCCTACAATGAGCAGTTCTTC; CDR3aa: CASSLYSAYNEQFF
d_gene: TRBD1; j_gene: TRBJ1-2; len: 16; v_gene: TRBV6-1; abundance: .; CDR3nt: TGTGCCAGCAGTGGACGGACAGGGGAAAGGAACTATGGCTACACCTTC; CDR3aa: CASSGRTGERNYGYTF
d_gene: TRBD1; j_gene: TRBJ2-7; len: 13; v_gene: TRBV19; abundance: .; CDR3nt: TGTGCCAGTAGTAAGACAGGGGGGTACGAGCAGTACTTC; CDR3aa: CASSKTGGYEQYF
d_gene: .; j_gene: TRBJ2-7; len: 15; v_gene: TRBV5-1; abundance: .; CDR3nt: TGCGCCAGCAGCCTGGGACATACTCCTTCGTACGAGCAGTACTTC; CDR3aa: CASSLGHTPSYEQYF
d_gene: .; j_gene: TRBJ2-4; len: 20; v_gene: TRBV3-1/TRBV3-2; abundance: .; CDR3nt: TGTGCCAGCAGCCACCGTCCCCCGGGGGCGGGTAGACTAGCCAAAAACATTCAGTACTTC; CDR3aa: CASSHRPPGAGRLAKNIQYF
d_gene: .; j_gene: TRBJ2-3; len: 14; v_gene: TRBV27; abundance: .; CDR3nt: TGTGCCAGCAGTCTTAACAGGGGCACAGATACGCAGTATTTT; CDR3aa: CASSLNRGTDTQYF
d_gene: .; j_gene: TRBJ1-2; len: 11; v_gene: TRBV28; abundance: .; CDR3nt: TGTGCCAGCAGTAATAACTATGGCTACACCTTC; CDR3aa: CASSNNYGYTF
d_gene: TRBD1; j_gene: TRBJ2-7; len: 15; v_gene: TRBV7-6; abundance: once; CDR3nt: TGTGCCAGCAGCTACCACCGGGACAGGTCCTACGAGCAGTACTTC; CDR3aa: CASSYHRDRSYEQYF
d_gene: .; j_gene: TRBJ2-7; len: 14; v_gene: TRBV29-1; abundance: .; CDR3nt: TGCAGCGTTCTCGACAGCCCCCTCGATCGGGAGCAGTACTTC; CDR3aa: CSVLDSPLDREQYF
d_gene: .; j_gene: TRBJ2-7; len: 12; v_gene: TRBV28; abundance: .; CDR3nt: TGTGCCTCCGGGACATCAACCTACGAGCAGTACTTC; CDR3aa: CASGTSTYEQYF
d_gene: .; j_gene: TRBJ2-2; len: 14; v_gene: TRBV7-7; abundance: .; CDR3nt: TGTGCCAGCAGCCTAGGTGTAGGGACCGGGGAGCTGTTTTTT; CDR3aa: CASSLGVGTGELFF
d_gene: TRBD2; j_gene: TRBJ2-7; len: 13; v_gene: TRBV12-3/TRBV12-4; abundance: .; CDR3nt: TGTGCCAGCAGTTCTAGCGGGAAGGCCGAGCAGTACTTC; CDR3aa: CASSSSGKAEQYF